The 21 T cell receptor beta chains below come from one sample, sequenced in a study of T-cell reconstitution after alpha-beta-depleted transplantation in children. A library of TCRbeta sequences, prepared with unique molecular identifiers, was generated. TCRdb recomputed calls from the PCR reads with MiXCR, one row per CDR3 protein. The sample has some 140,000 distinct CDR3 sequences, around 9.8% seen once. The sequencing here drew on PBMCs, mostly from graft donor cells, taken 180 days after TCRalphabeta/CD19-depleted stem cell transplant. The receptors derive from a girl younger than two who had a stem cell transplant for combined immunodeficiency, so the T cells may come from the graft donor.

The gene calls are TRBV18 and TRBJ2-7; a weak D match, TRBD2 (6 bases). CDR1 is KGHSH, CDR2 LQKENI, per germline. Trimming cost V 4 bases and J 3 bases, with 16 bases left between them. This CDR3 has 15 amino acids. The CDR3 bases are TGTGCCAGCTCACTAGGGACTTATCTCTACTACGAGCAGTACTTC. Translating it yields CASSLGTYLYYEQYF.

V and J are TRBV29-1 and TRBJ1-2; tentative D call: TRBD1 (5 bases). Germline loops: CDR1 SQVTM, CDR2 ANQGSEA. The CDR3 runs 12 residues. The V end lost 3 bases, the J end lost 1 base, and 6 bases lay between the germline ends. CDR3 sequence: CSVETDNYGYTF. CDR3 DNA: TGCAGCGTTGAGACAGATAACTATGGCTACACCTTC.

V is TRBV5-1 and J is TRBJ2-5; TRBD1 agrees at 10 bases. The CDR3 runs to 16 residues. Germline assignment: CDR1 SGHRS and CDR2 YFSETQ. Trimming removed 0 bases from V and 5 bases from J; junction bases left unmatched: 7. The CDR3 reads CASSLAVTGGGETQYF. CDR3 nucleotide sequence: TGCGCCAGCAGCTTGGCCGTGACAGGGGGCGGGGAGACCCAGTACTTC.

The chain has TRBV6-5 and TRBJ2-7, with D possibly being TRBD1 or TRBD2 (6 bases each). V lost 2 bases, J lost 0 bases, and 17 bases lay in between. CDR1 and CDR2 from the germline V gene are MNHEY and SVGAGI. The CDR3 sequence is 17 residues long. Here the CDR3 reads CASSYSRGGTGSYEQYF. The CDR3 region has the DNA TGTGCCAGCAGTTACAGTAGAGGGGGGACTGGCTCCTACGAGCAGTACTTC.

The chain links TRBV6-2 or TRBV6-3 to TRBJ1-1; D not certain. V lost 8 bases, J lost 6 bases, and 16 bases lay in between. The CDR3 totals 13 residues. Germline values: CDR1 MNHEY, CDR2 SVGEGT. CDR3 region: CASPERPGAEAFF. The CDR3 coding sequence is TGTGCCAGCCCGGAAAGGCCTGGGGCTGAAGCTTTCTTT.

This clonotype was counted ten times or more. This chain uses TRBV28 with TRBJ2-3; 7 bases agree with TRBD1. Germline values: CDR1 MDHEN, CDR2 SYDVKM. The trim removed 5 bases at V and 2 bases at J, leaving 4 bases unmatched. This CDR3 is built from 14 residues. In DNA form, the CDR3 reads TGTGCCAGCAGTACCGGGACAGTCACAGATACGCAGTATTTT. It encodes CASSTGTVTDTQYF.

V and J are TRBV5-1 and TRBJ2-1; D unclear. V was pared by 0 bases and J by 2 bases, with 9 bases between. There are 15 residues in the CDR3. The germline CDR1 and CDR2 sequences are SGHRS and YFSETQ. CDR3 bases: TGCGCCAGCAGCTTGGGAGACTCGCCCTACAATGAGCAGTTCTTC. It encodes CASSLGDSPYNEQFF.

The chain is built from TRBV7-2 and TRBJ2-1; D uncertain. Trimming shortened V by 5 bases and J by 5 bases, and 16 bases separated the two germline ends. The length of the CDR3 is 15 residues. CDR1 SGHTA and CDR2 FQGNSA come from the germline V gene. This CDR3 reads CASSPHARTDNEQFF. The CDR3 DNA reads TGTGCCAGCAGCCCCCACGCTCGGACGGACAATGAGCAGTTCTTC.

This chain uses TRBV20-1 with TRBJ2-1, with D uncertain. V dropped 3 bases and J dropped 2 bases, with 17 bases sitting between them. This CDR3 spans 16 amino acids. The germline V gene has CDR1 DFQATT and CDR2 SNEGSKA (reference sequence). The CDR3 DNA is TGCAGTGCTAGTTTGGCAATCTATGATCCCTACAATGAGCAGTTCTTC. Protein sequence: CSASLAIYDPYNEQFF.

This clonotype was detected a few times. The chain couples TRBV7-2 to TRBJ2-1; TRBD2 matches 14 bases. The CDR3 runs 16 residues. The trim removed 5 bases at V and 7 bases at J, leaving 7 bases unmatched. CDR1 is SGHTA and CDR2 is FQGNSA in the germline V gene. The CDR3 bases are TGTGCCAGCAGCCCTAGGAGGACTAGCGGGAGGAATGAGCAGTTCTTC. The encoded protein is CASSPRRTSGRNEQFF.

This clonotype appeared a few times. The CDR3 bases are TGCGCCAGCAGCTTGGAGGGGTCGAGGGGGACTGAAGCTTTCTTT. Translating it yields CASSLEGSRGTEAFF. The chain joins TRBV5-1 to TRBJ1-1; D perhaps matches TRBD1 (6 bases). The V end was cut by 0 bases, the J end by 5 bases, with 14 bases between. Germline V gene data show CDR1 as SGHRS and CDR2 as YFSETQ. The CDR3 runs to 15 residues.

There are many counts of this clonotype. This chain uses TRBV20-1 with TRBJ1-5; 8 bases align to TRBD1. CDR3 length: 14 residues. Germline V CDR1 and CDR2: DFQATT, SNEGSKA (reference sequence). Losses at the gene ends were 6 bases for V and 6 bases for J; bases not matched to a gene: 10. The CDR3 reads CSAAGDRGLQPQHF. The CDR3 DNA reads TGCAGTGCGGCAGGAGACAGGGGCCTTCAGCCCCAGCATTTT.

The sample holds a few counts of this clonotype. The chain has TRBV29-1 and TRBJ2-3; 9 nucleotides align to TRBD1. The CDR3 totals 13 residues. Trimming removed 0 bases from V and 9 bases from J; junction bases left unmatched: 4. Germline V gene lookup returns CDR1 SQVTM and CDR2 ANQGSEA. In DNA form, the CDR3 reads TGCAGCGTTGAAGAGGGGGACAGGGACACGCAGTATTTT. Translating it yields CSVEEGDRDTQYF.

This clonotype was observed a few times. This chain uses TRBV11-3 with TRBJ2-7; D ambiguous. The CDR3 is 14 amino acids. Germline V gene data show CDR1 as SGHNT and CDR2 as YENEEA. V lost 5 bases to trimming and J lost 1 base, with 12 bases between them. CDR3 sequence reads: CASSPLTPSYEQYF. The CDR3 DNA reads TGTGCCAGCAGCCCCCTGACACCTTCCTACGAGCAGTACTTC. The variable domain in full, with the rest retrieved from reference TRBV11-3 and TRBJ2-7, is EAGVVQSPRYKIIEKKQPVAFWCNPISGHNTLYWYLQNLGQGPELLIRYENEEAVDDSQLPKDRFSAERLKGVDSTLKIQPAELGDSAVYLCASSPLTPSYEQYFGPGTRLTVT.

This clonotype was counted between two and nine times. The chain recombines TRBV29-1 with TRBJ2-6, with D perhaps TRBD2 (5 bases). V lost 4 bases and J 1 base, leaving 5 bases between the germline ends. Per the germline V gene, CDR1 is SQVTM and CDR2 is ANQGSEA. This CDR3 region has 13 residues. The CDR3 reads CSVAGSGANVLTF. For the CDR3, the DNA is TGCAGCGTTGCGGGATCTGGGGCCAACGTCCTGACTTTC.

This clonotype was seen a few times. The V gene is TRBV29-1, the J gene TRBJ1-1; weak D call: TRBD1 (5 bases). The CDR3 is 14 residues long. Germline V gene lookup returns CDR1 SQVTM and CDR2 ANQGSEA. Between the trimmed V and J ends, which lost 7 bases and 0 bases, there was a span of 15 bases. CDR3 nucleotide sequence: TGCAGCGCGTCGCGTACAGGAATGAACACTGAAGCTTTCTTT. Protein: CSASRTGMNTEAFF.

The table lists this clonotype with many counts. This chain connects TRBV20-1 to TRBJ2-1; D may match TRBD1 or TRBD2 (5 bases each). V was shortened by 3 bases and J by 7 bases, with 16 bases between the two germline ends. Germline V gene data show CDR1 as DFQATT and CDR2 as SNEGSKA (reference sequence). The CDR3 sequence is 14 residues long. The CDR3 DNA follows: TGCAGTGCTAGTAGTGGGGACCCAGAGAATGAGCAGTTCTTC. It is translated as CSASSGDPENEQFF.

At least ten counts were recorded for this clonotype. This rearrangement joins TRBV5-1 to TRBJ2-7; TRBD2 aligns across 11 bases. The ends lost 4 bases at V and 4 bases at J; junction bases unmatched: 10. The CDR3 is 16 residues long. From germline, CDR1 is SGHRS and CDR2 YFSETQ. The CDR3 DNA reads TGCGCCAGCAGCACGGAACCAACTAGCGGGAGTTACGAGCAGTACTTC. It specifies CASSTEPTSGSYEQYF.

The rearrangement joins TRBV7-2 to TRBJ1-2, with TRBD1 identical over 8 bases. Germline values: CDR1 SGHTA, CDR2 FQGNSA. With V trimmed by 0 bases and J by 4 bases, 4 bases remained unmatched. The CDR3 contains 15 residues. The CDR3 nucleotides are TGTGCCAGCAGCTTAGCGTCGGGACAGGCCTATGGCTACACCTTC. Translated: CASSLASGQAYGYTF.

This clonotype was seen at least ten times. The J gene is TRBJ2-3, the V gene TRBV2; D not resolved. The CDR3 has 12 residues. Deletions cut 6 bases from V and 4 bases from J, with 8 bases between. Germline V gene data show CDR1 as SNHLY and CDR2 as FYNNEI. This CDR3 reads CASRQVADTQYF. The CDR3 bases are TGTGCCAGCAGGCAGGTCGCAGATACGCAGTATTTT.

The chain carries TRBV3-1 and TRBJ2-2, with no clear D. Germline V gives CDR1 LGHDT, CDR2 YNNKEL (reference sequence). V lost 4 bases and J 1 base, leaving 7 bases between the germline ends. There are 14 residues in the CDR3. The CDR3: CASSPAENTGELFF. Written as DNA, the CDR3 is TGTGCCAGCAGCCCCGCTGAGAACACCGGGGAGCTGTTTTTT. The complete variable domain, with remaining parts taken from reference TRBV3-1 and TRBJ2-2, reads DTAVSQTPKYLVTQMGNDKSIKCEQNLGHDTMYWYKQDSKKFLKIMFSYNNKELIINETVPNRFSPKSPDKAHLNLHINSLELGDSAVYFCASSPAENTGELFFGEGSRLTVL.